The clone carrying this T cell receptor beta chain showed up many times. The antigen is not known. MiXCR was run by TCRdb on the reads, yielding one entry per CDR3 protein. This sample yields about 740,000 distinct CDR3 sequences, of which 35% to 45% are seen a single time; around 3% belongs to the top ten. The data stem from a study of T cell repertoires in cytomegalovirus infection. Background on the study: CMV infection and matching HLA type were both indicated by public TCR beta signatures. Study-level findings and limits: Adding up the frequency of public TCR beta families identified people who carried CMV plus the relevant HLA.

The length of the CDR3 is 18 residues. Germline trimming cut 2 bases from V and 5 bases from J; bases unmatched to any gene: 18. Germline values: CDR1 SGHVS, CDR2 FQNEAQ. This chain links TRBV7-8 with TRBJ2-7; TRBD2 aligns across 7 bases. The sequence was obtained from a human donor in good health (CMV status not recorded). Some clones in this sample may be carry-over from other donors' samples. The sequencing sample was made of PBMCs. This CDR3 reads CASSLTPLWSLGRDEQYF. The CDR3 coding sequence is TGTGCCAGCAGCTTAACCCCACTTTGGAGTTTAGGGAGGGACGAGCAGTACTTC.